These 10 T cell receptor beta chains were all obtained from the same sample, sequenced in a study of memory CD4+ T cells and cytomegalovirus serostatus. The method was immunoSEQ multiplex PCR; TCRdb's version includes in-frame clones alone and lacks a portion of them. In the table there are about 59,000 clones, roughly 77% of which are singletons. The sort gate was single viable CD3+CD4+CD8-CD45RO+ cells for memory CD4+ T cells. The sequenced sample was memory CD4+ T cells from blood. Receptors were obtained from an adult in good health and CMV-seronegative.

CDR3 sequence (DNA): TGCGCCAGCACACCTACAGGGATCGATCAGCCCCAGCATTTT. Encoded protein: CASTPTGIDQPQHF. The chain is built from TRBV10-2 and TRBJ1-5; weak D call: TRBD1 (6 bases). Trimming took off 7 bases at V and 5 bases at J, with 15 bases between the two ends. This CDR3 comprises 14 residues. Germline loops: CDR1 WSHSY, CDR2 SAAADI.

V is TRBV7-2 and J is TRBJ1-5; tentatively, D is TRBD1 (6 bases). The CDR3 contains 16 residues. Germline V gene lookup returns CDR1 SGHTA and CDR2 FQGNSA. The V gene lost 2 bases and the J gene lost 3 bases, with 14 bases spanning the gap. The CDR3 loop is CASSLNPRGNNQPQHF. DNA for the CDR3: TGTGCCAGCAGCTTAAACCCGAGGGGGAACAATCAGCCCCAGCATTTT.

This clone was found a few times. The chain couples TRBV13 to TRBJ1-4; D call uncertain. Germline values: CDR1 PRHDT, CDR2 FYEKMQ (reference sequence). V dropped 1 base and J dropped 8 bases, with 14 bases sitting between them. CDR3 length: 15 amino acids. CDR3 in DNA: TGTGCCAGCAGCTTAGCGGCAGGACGCGAGGAAAAACTGTTTTTT. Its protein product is CASSLAAGREEKLFF.

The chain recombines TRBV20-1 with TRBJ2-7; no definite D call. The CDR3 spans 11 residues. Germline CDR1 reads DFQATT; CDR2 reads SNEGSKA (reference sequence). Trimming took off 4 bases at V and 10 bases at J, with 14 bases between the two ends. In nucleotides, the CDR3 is TGCAGTGCTAAAACCCATACGGAACAGTACTTC. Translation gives CSAKTHTEQYF.

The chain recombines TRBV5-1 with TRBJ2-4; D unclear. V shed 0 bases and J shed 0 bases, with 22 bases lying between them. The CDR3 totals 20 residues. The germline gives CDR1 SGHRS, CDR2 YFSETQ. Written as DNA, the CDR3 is TGCGCCAGCAGCTTGGAGGGTCGATACCCACGCGGCCTAGCCAAAAACATTCAGTACTTC. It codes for CASSLEGRYPRGLAKNIQYF.

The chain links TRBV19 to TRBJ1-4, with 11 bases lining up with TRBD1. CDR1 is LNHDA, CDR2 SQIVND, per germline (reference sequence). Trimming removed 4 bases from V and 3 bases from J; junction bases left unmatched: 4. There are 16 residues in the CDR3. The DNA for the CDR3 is TGTGCCAGTAGTACGGGACAGGGGGGAGCTAATGAAAAACTGTTTTTT. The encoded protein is CASSTGQGGANEKLFF.

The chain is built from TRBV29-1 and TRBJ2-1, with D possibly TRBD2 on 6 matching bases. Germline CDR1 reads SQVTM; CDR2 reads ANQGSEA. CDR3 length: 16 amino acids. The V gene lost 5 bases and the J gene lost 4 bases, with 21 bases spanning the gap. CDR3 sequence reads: CSVLIAEPFQYNEQFF. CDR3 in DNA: TGCAGCGTTCTGATAGCGGAGCCCTTCCAATACAATGAGCAGTTCTTC.

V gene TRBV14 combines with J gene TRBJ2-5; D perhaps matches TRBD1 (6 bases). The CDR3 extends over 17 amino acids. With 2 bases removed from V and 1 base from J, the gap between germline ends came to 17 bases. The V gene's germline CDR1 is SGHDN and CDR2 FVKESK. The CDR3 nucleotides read TGTGCCAGCAGCCAATTCGTTGGCAGACAGGTCCAAGAGACCCAGTACTTC. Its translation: CASSQFVGRQVQETQYF.

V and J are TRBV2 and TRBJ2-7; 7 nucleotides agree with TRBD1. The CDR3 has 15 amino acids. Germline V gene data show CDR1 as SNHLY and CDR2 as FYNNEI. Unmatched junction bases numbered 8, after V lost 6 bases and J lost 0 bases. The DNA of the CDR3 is TGTGCCAGCAGGGGGGTGGACAGGCTCTCCTACGAGCAGTACTTC. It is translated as CASRGVDRLSYEQYF. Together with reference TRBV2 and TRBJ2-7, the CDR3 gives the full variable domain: EPEVTQTPSHQVTQMGQEVILRCVPISNHLYFYWYRQILGQKVEFLVSFYNNEISEKSEIFDDQFSVERPDGSNFTLKIRSTKLEDSAMYFCASRGVDRLSYEQYFGPGTRLTVT.

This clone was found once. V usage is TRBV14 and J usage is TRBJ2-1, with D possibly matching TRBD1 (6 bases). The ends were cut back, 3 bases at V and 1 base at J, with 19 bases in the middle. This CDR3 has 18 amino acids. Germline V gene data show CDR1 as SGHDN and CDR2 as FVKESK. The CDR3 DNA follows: TGTGCCAGCAGCCAGGAAAGGGGGTACGGTCGGTCCTACAATGAGCAGTTCTTC. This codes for CASSQERGYGRSYNEQFF.